A selection of T cell receptor beta chains follows, all from one sample in a study of shared clonotypes between healthy human individuals. Profiling relied on immunoSEQ multiplex PCR, and the TCRdb table lists in-frame clones only, not all of them. The repertoire holds roughly 510,000 clones, with around 79% as singletons. Sequenced input: PBMCs. These receptors all come from a middle-aged woman in good health. Some clones in this sample may be carry-over from other donors' samples. The conserved cysteine and the conserved F or W are not part of the CDR3 here. Fields, in order: J gene, V gene, CDR3 protein.

j_gene: TRBJ1-2; v_gene: TRBV6-5; CDR3aa: ASTSGYGYT
j_gene: TRBJ2-5; v_gene: TRBV6-5; CDR3aa: ASSYSGSGEETQY
j_gene: TRBJ2-5; v_gene: TRBV7-2; CDR3aa: ASSFAGEETQY
j_gene: TRBJ2-7; v_gene: TRBV27; CDR3aa: ASSLSLAVISYEQY
j_gene: TRBJ2-1; v_gene: TRBV5-1; CDR3aa: ASSSRTGGNNEQF
j_gene: TRBJ2-7; v_gene: TRBV4-1; CDR3aa: ASSQVSAEPYEQY
j_gene: TRBJ1-2; v_gene: TRBV19; CDR3aa: ASSGGDLIRSDGYT
j_gene: TRBJ1-1; v_gene: TRBV4-3; CDR3aa: ASSQETGAEAF
j_gene: TRBJ2-3; v_gene: TRBV7-2; CDR3aa: ASSLPGQGKADTQY
j_gene: TRBJ2-7; v_gene: TRBV27; CDR3aa: ASRTDWRNYEQY
j_gene: TRBJ2-3; v_gene: TRBV10-3; CDR3aa: AIESGRGGTDTQY
j_gene: TRBJ2-7; v_gene: TRBV5-4; CDR3aa: ASSWGRTSSNEQY
j_gene: TRBJ2-1; v_gene: TRBV7-2; CDR3aa: ASSGRQSSYNEQF
j_gene: TRBJ2-1; v_gene: TRBV7-2; CDR3aa: ASSLRTSAAEQF
j_gene: TRBJ1-4; v_gene: TRBV27; CDR3aa: ASRTGLTNEKLF
j_gene: TRBJ1-5; v_gene: TRBV2; CDR3aa: ASTYGTGDNQPQH
j_gene: TRBJ2-3; v_gene: TRBV7-2; CDR3aa: ASSLRFQDYYTSTDTQY
j_gene: TRBJ1-3; v_gene: TRBV18; CDR3aa: ASSPLSGQGSGNTIY
j_gene: TRBJ2-6; v_gene: TRBV7-2; CDR3aa: ASSPAGVSGANVLT
j_gene: TRBJ1-5; v_gene: TRBV28; CDR3aa: ASSSRTGGIQPQH
j_gene: TRBJ1-3; v_gene: TRBV7-9; CDR3aa: ASSSGRGIDGNTIY
j_gene: TRBJ2-3; v_gene: TRBV7-3; CDR3aa: ASSRGLAGAPHGTDTQY
j_gene: TRBJ1-3; v_gene: TRBV2; CDR3aa: ASSEEAGNTIY
j_gene: TRBJ2-4; v_gene: TRBV28; CDR3aa: ASSLASGSLAKNIQY
j_gene: TRBJ2-1; v_gene: TRBV5-1; CDR3aa: ASSETGTPGNEQF
j_gene: TRBJ2-1; v_gene: TRBV7-7; CDR3aa: ASSPQTTRLGGEQF
j_gene: TRBJ2-5; v_gene: TRBV29-1; CDR3aa: SVVQAQETQY
j_gene: TRBJ1-4; v_gene: TRBV19; CDR3aa: ASSKTVSNEKLF
j_gene: TRBJ2-7; v_gene: TRBV29-1; CDR3aa: SVVTGGYEQY
j_gene: TRBJ1-1; v_gene: TRBV11-2; CDR3aa: ASSLWGPEAF
j_gene: TRBJ2-1; v_gene: TRBV28; CDR3aa: ASRTGVNEQF
j_gene: TRBJ2-1; v_gene: TRBV29-1; CDR3aa: SVVAGGLGEQF
j_gene: TRBJ1-2; v_gene: TRBV27; CDR3aa: ASSPPGTGLDGYT
j_gene: TRBJ1-5; v_gene: TRBV5-1; CDR3aa: ASRIFPDSNQPQH
j_gene: TRBJ2-7; v_gene: TRBV5-1; CDR3aa: ASSYRLGDRDYEQY
j_gene: TRBJ1-5; v_gene: TRBV19; CDR3aa: ASSPRGRQGGYQPQH
j_gene: TRBJ1-1; v_gene: TRBV19; CDR3aa: ASSTAGNTEAF
j_gene: TRBJ1-5; v_gene: TRBV28; CDR3aa: ASSPLLGPQH
j_gene: TRBJ1-3; v_gene: TRBV30; CDR3aa: AWSPGLANTIY
j_gene: TRBJ1-5; v_gene: TRBV2; CDR3aa: ASKTDRGLQPQH
j_gene: TRBJ2-5; v_gene: TRBV5-1; CDR3aa: ASSPIPRTGQETQY
j_gene: TRBJ1-5; v_gene: TRBV19; CDR3aa: ASSPSREVPPQH
j_gene: TRBJ2-2; v_gene: TRBV7-3; CDR3aa: ASSPKETGELF
j_gene: TRBJ1-1; v_gene: TRBV20-1; CDR3aa: SAESVGEAF
j_gene: TRBJ2-7; v_gene: TRBV5-6; CDR3aa: ASSLDRSHEQY
j_gene: TRBJ2-7; v_gene: TRBV11-2; CDR3aa: ASSLGTGNSYEQY
j_gene: TRBJ2-7; v_gene: TRBV27; CDR3aa: ASSSSGTGGFHYEQY
j_gene: TRBJ2-1; v_gene: TRBV10-3; CDR3aa: AISERQGIHNEQF
j_gene: TRBJ2-7; v_gene: TRBV30; CDR3aa: AWSSFAQSREQY
j_gene: TRBJ1-6; v_gene: TRBV9; CDR3aa: ASSVGSSPLH